This T cell receptor beta chain stems from a study of cytomegalovirus exposure and HLA in healthy donors. Whole-study results and caveats: Across donors, most TCRs were seen rarely, yet some public ones were widespread. In a later analysis, across HLA loci, associated TCR counts were highest for DRB1, lowest for HLA-C.

The study ran its PCR with 60 Vbeta and 13 Jbeta primers. Sequenced by immunoSEQ multiplex PCR; TCRdb stores in-frame clones only, minus some. This table has fewer than 120,000 clones, about 90% appearing once. Germline V lookup: CDR1 SQVTM, CDR2 ANQGSEA. The trim removed 6 bases at V and 4 bases at J, leaving 8 bases unmatched. This CDR3 has 13 amino acids. As for this clone: The antigen remains undetermined.

Sequences were obtained from PBMCs. V is TRBV29-1 and J is TRBJ1-2; 7 positions agree with TRBD1. The receptor was derived from a man aged 40-55 years in good health and CMV-seronegative. This chain's CDR3 is CSVGTDSIYGYTF. The CDR3 DNA reads as TGCAGCGTCGGGACAGATTCCATCTATGGCTACACCTTC.